This is a list of T cell receptor beta chains from one sample in a study of cytomegalovirus exposure and HLA in healthy donors. Here immunoSEQ multiplex PCR was the method, and the copy in TCRdb shows in-frame clones only, minus some. The table shows under 200,000 clones, with roughly 80% occurring only once. The source material was PBMCs. Receptor source: a male donor in good health and CMV-seropositive. Both conserved end residues are part of each CDR3. The D gene is left open where the match is weak. Only part of the rows carry a size: once, few, many, or a class if the clone is expanded.

TRBJ2-3,-,TRBV19,few,CASSIGWWTDRTDTQYF,TGTGCCAGTAGTATAGGGTGGTGGACAGACCGCACAGATACGCAGTATTTT
TRBJ1-4,-,TRBV28,-,CASSLREWSGKLFF,TGTGCCAGCAGTTTAAGGGAATGGAGCGGAAAACTGTTTTTT
TRBJ2-7,-,TRBV7-3,-,CASSLLGARYEQYF,TGTGCCAGCAGCTTATTAGGGGCGCGGTACGAGCAGTACTTC
TRBJ2-7,-,TRBV9,-,CASYFEQYF,TGTGCCAGTTACTTCGAGCAGTACTTC
TRBJ1-2,-,TRBV28,-,CASSLYPPGLVDYGYTF,TGTGCCAGCAGTTTATACCCGCCAGGTTTAGTAGACTATGGCTACACCTTC
TRBJ2-1,-,TRBV5-4,-,CASSFSQGSYNEQFF,TGTGCCAGCAGCTTTAGTCAGGGATCCTACAATGAGCAGTTCTTC
TRBJ1-1,-,TRBV2,-,CASSEQRKTEAFF,TGTGCCAGCAGTGAACAGAGGAAGACTGAAGCTTTCTTT
TRBJ2-3,-,TRBV6-1,-,CASSAHEGRGDTQYF,TGTGCCAGCAGCGCACACGAGGGTCGAGGAGATACGCAGTATTTT
TRBJ1-4,-,TRBV9,few,CASSQMGRGNEKLFF,TGTGCCAGCAGTCAGATGGGCAGGGGTAATGAAAAACTGTTTTTT
TRBJ1-1,-,TRBV7-6,-,CASKLQGWGTEAFF,TGTGCCAGCAAACTACAGGGCTGGGGCACCGAAGCTTTCTTT
TRBJ2-3,TRBD2,TRBV11-2,-,CASSLQAGGSTDTQYF,TGTGCCAGCAGCTTACAGGCGGGGGGATCCACAGATACGCAGTATTTT
TRBJ2-5,TRBD2,TRBV11-2,-,CASSTGTSGGETQYF,TGTGCCAGCAGCACTGGGACTAGCGGGGGTGAGACCCAGTACTTC
TRBJ2-1,-,TRBV2,-,CASSVREGGSYNEQFF,TGTGCCAGCAGTGTCCGGGAAGGTGGCTCCTACAATGAGCAGTTCTTC
TRBJ2-7,-,TRBV6-5,-,CASSYSKAPGVDEQYF,TGTGCCAGCAGTTACTCGAAGGCTCCAGGGGTGGACGAGCAGTACTTC
TRBJ1-5,TRBD1,TRBV7-2,-,CASSFSGTANQPQHF,TGTGCCAGCAGCTTCTCCGGGACAGCTAATCAGCCCCAGCATTTT
TRBJ2-7,-,TRBV11-3,once,CASSRVPSEQYF,TGTGCCAGCAGCCGGGTTCCCTCCGAGCAGTACTTC
TRBJ1-3,-,TRBV7-3,once,CASSQAGVGNTIYF,TGTGCCAGCAGCCAAGCGGGGGTCGGAAACACCATATATTTT
TRBJ1-2,-,TRBV6-5,-,CASKKTVQYGYTF,TGTGCCAGCAAAAAGACAGTTCAATATGGCTACACCTTC
TRBJ2-5,-,TRBV15,-,CATSVRQQNGETQYF,TGTGCCACCAGTGTTAGACAGCAAAACGGGGAGACCCAGTACTTC
TRBJ2-7,TRBD2,TRBV5-6,-,CASSLGTSGAYEQYF,TGTGCCAGCAGCTTGGGTACTAGCGGGGCCTACGAGCAGTACTTC
TRBJ2-5,-,TRBV25-1,once,CASSDYFQETQYF,TGTGCCAGCAGTGATTACTTCCAAGAGACCCAGTACTTC
TRBJ1-5,-,TRBV5-4,-,CASSSYREGQPQHF,TGTGCCAGCAGCAGCTACAGGGAAGGGCAGCCCCAGCATTTT
TRBJ2-7,-,TRBV5-4,-,CASSRVGSRVHEQYF,TGTGCCAGCAGCCGGGTGGGGAGTCGAGTCCACGAGCAGTACTTC
TRBJ2-7,-,TRBV4-2,-,CASSQDWRTTYEQYF,TGTGCCAGCAGCCAAGACTGGCGGACAACCTACGAGCAGTACTTC
TRBJ2-2,-,TRBV7-8,-,CASSLLEGVTGELFF,TGTGCCAGCAGCTTATTGGAGGGTGTCACCGGGGAGCTGTTTTTT
TRBJ2-1,TRBD2,TRBV4-1,-,CASSPTSGRAVGYNEQFF,TGCGCCAGCAGCCCGACTAGCGGGAGGGCCGTCGGGTACAATGAGCAGTTCTTC
TRBJ2-1,TRBD2,TRBV19,-,CASSILAGDYNEQFF,TGTGCCAGTAGTATTTTAGCGGGAGACTACAATGAGCAGTTCTTC
TRBJ1-1,-,TRBV5-1,-,CASSLADTGRVLDTEAFF,TGCGCCAGCAGCTTGGCCGACACAGGGAGAGTTTTAGACACTGAAGCTTTCTTT
TRBJ2-1,TRBD1,TRBV7-2,few,CASSQRHRGSSYNEQFF,TGTGCCAGCAGCCAACGCCACAGGGGGAGCTCCTACAATGAGCAGTTCTTC
TRBJ2-5,TRBD2,TRBV9,-,CASSVGSGREETQYF,TGTGCCAGCAGCGTCGGTAGCGGGAGGGAAGAGACCCAGTACTTC
TRBJ2-2,-,TRBV11-2,-,CASSLRGLITNTGELFF,TGTGCCAGCAGCTTAAGGGGATTGATTACGAACACCGGGGAGCTGTTTTTT
TRBJ2-1,-,TRBV5-1,few,CASSFLPGVSDEQFF,TGCGCCAGCAGCTTTCTTCCGGGGGTATCGGATGAGCAGTTCTTC
TRBJ2-1,TRBD2,TRBV5-1,-,CASSLQVGTSGYNEQFF,TGCGCCAGCAGCTTGCAGGTTGGGACTAGCGGTTACAATGAGCAGTTCTTC
TRBJ2-7,-,TRBV27,-,CASSLALGEAREQYF,TGTGCCAGCAGTTTAGCTCTGGGGGAGGCTCGGGAGCAGTACTTC
TRBJ1-4,-,TRBV5-4,-,CASSLDRGGWEKLFF,TGTGCCAGCAGCTTGGATAGGGGTGGTTGGGAAAAACTGTTTTTT
TRBJ2-7,-,TRBV11-2,-,CASSPMGRSYEQYF,TGTGCCAGCTCCCCCATGGGGCGATCCTACGAGCAGTACTTC
TRBJ2-1,-,TRBV5-4,-,CASSLEQGPYEQFF,TGTGCCAGCAGCTTGGAACAGGGCCCCTATGAGCAGTTCTTC
TRBJ2-7,-,TRBV5-1,-,CASSLAVSGYEQYF,TGCGCCAGCAGCTTGGCAGTAAGCGGGTACGAGCAGTACTTC
TRBJ1-2,TRBD1,TRBV4-3,-,CASSQDLGTVPIYGYTF,TGCGCCAGCAGCCAAGACCTGGGGACAGTTCCGATCTATGGCTACACCTTC
TRBJ1-1,TRBD1,TRBV5-1,-,CASRYFGQGNTEAFF,TGCGCCAGCAGGTATTTCGGACAGGGGAACACTGAAGCTTTCTTT
TRBJ1-5,-,TRBV27,-,CASRPASGGYSNQPQHF,TGTGCCAGCAGACCGGCTTCCGGGGGATATAGCAATCAGCCCCAGCATTTT
TRBJ2-2,-,TRBV30,once,CAWSVLHATGELFF,TGTGCCTGGAGTGTTTTACACGCAACCGGGGAGCTGTTTTTT
TRBJ2-5,TRBD1,TRBV19,-,CASSTRTGQGGTQYF,TGTGCCAGTAGTACCCGGACAGGGCAGGGCGGGACCCAGTACTTC
TRBJ2-2,-,TRBV10-1,-,CASRGAPLVNTGELFF,TGCGCCAGCCGGGGGGCCCCTCTTGTAAACACCGGGGAGCTGTTTTTT
TRBJ2-1,TRBD2,TRBV9,-,CASSPGLAAGNEQFF,TGTGCCAGCAGTCCCGGACTAGCGGCGGGCAATGAGCAGTTCTTC
TRBJ2-1,TRBD2,TRBV7-2,-,CASSTRTSGLLPNEQFF,TGTGCCAGCAGCACCCGTACTAGCGGCCTCCTTCCGAATGAGCAGTTCTTC
TRBJ1-2,-,TRBV14,-,CASSQENRARYTF,TGTGCCAGCAGCCAGGAAAACAGGGCCCGCTACACCTTC
TRBJ1-5,TRBD1,TRBV27,-,CASSPDRALNQPQHF,TGTGCCAGCAGTCCCGACAGGGCCCTCAATCAGCCCCAGCATTTT
TRBJ2-3,-,TRBV11-3,-,CASSDRRVEITDTQYF,TGTGCCAGCAGCGATCGGAGAGTCGAAATCACAGATACGCAGTATTTT
TRBJ2-7,-,TRBV7-8,-,CASRGRRGGYEQYF,TGTGCCAGCAGGGGCAGGAGGGGAGGTTACGAGCAGTACTTC